What follows are 25 T cell receptor beta chains derived from one specimen sequenced in a study of T cell responses to AZD1222 COVID-19 vaccine. The method was immunoSEQ multiplex PCR; TCRdb's version includes in-frame clones alone and lacks a portion of them. This table holds 200,000 to 250,000 clones, more than 85% found once. The sample here was peripheral blood, taken on day 0 of MenACWY control vaccination. These receptor sequences come from an adult in good health.

This clone appeared once. The chain combines TRBV7-9 with TRBJ2-7, with a possible D match to TRBD2 (6 bases). Trimming removed 4 bases from V and 2 bases from J, with 15 bases in between. Germline values: CDR1 SEHNR, CDR2 FQNEAQ (reference sequence). The CDR3 consists of 15 residues. CDR3 in amino acids: CASSSTLGGAYEQYF. Written as DNA, the CDR3 is TGTGCCAGCAGCTCTACCCTGGGCGGGGCCTACGAGCAGTACTTC. The variable domain in full, completed from reference TRBV7-9 and TRBJ2-7, reads DTGVSQNPRHKITKRGQNVTFRCDPISEHNRLYWYRQTLGQGPEFLTYFQNEAQLEKSRLLSDRFSAERPKGSFSTLEIQRTEQGDSAMYLCASSSTLGGAYEQYFGPGTRLTVT.

The gene calls are TRBV18 and TRBJ2-7, with a tentative D call TRBD1 (6 bases). This CDR3 contains 11 residues. The V end lost 5 bases, the J end lost 5 bases, and 7 bases lay between the germline ends. CDR1 and CDR2 from the germline V gene are KGHSH and LQKENI. The CDR3, as DNA: TGTGCCAGCTCAGGGGACAACGAGCAGTACTTC. This gives the protein CASSGDNEQYF.

The chain is built from TRBV5-4 and TRBJ1-1; D gene unclear. CDR3 length: 12 amino acids. Per germline, CDR1 SGHNT and CDR2 YYREEE (reference sequence). V lost 1 base, J lost 1 base, and 2 bases lay in between. CDR3 sequence reads: CASSLRNTEAFF. In nucleotides, the CDR3 is TGTGCCAGCAGCTTGAGGAACACTGAAGCTTTCTTT.

The chain joins TRBV27 to TRBJ1-6; possible D gene TRBD1, 6 bases. From germline, CDR1 is MNHEY and CDR2 SMNVEV (reference sequence). The V and J ends lost 5 bases and 0 bases respectively, with 8 bases between them. The CDR3 is 15 amino acids. CDR3 sequence (DNA): TGTGCCAGCAGTAGGGGGAGCTCCTATAATTCACCCCTCCACTTT. It codes for CASSRGSSYNSPLHF.

V and J are TRBV30 and TRBJ1-1, with 9 bases aligning to TRBD1. The CDR3 is 15 amino acids. Germline V lookup: CDR1 GTSNPN, CDR2 SVGIG (reference sequence). Trimming removed 4 bases from V and 1 base from J; junction bases left unmatched: 7. CDR3 residues: CAWTKPDRGNTEAFF. The CDR3 nucleotides read TGTGCCTGGACAAAACCGGACAGGGGGAACACTGAAGCTTTCTTT.

As for this clone: Other DNA sequences in this specimen translate into the identical CDR3. V and J are TRBV5-1 and TRBJ2-7, with TRBD1 as a possible D gene (5 bases). Between the trimmed V and J ends, which lost 0 bases and 1 base, there was a span of 11 bases. CDR3 length equals 15 residues. The germline V gene has CDR1 SGHRS and CDR2 YFSETQ. The CDR3 loop is CASSLAAGPSYEQYF. Written as DNA, the CDR3 is TGCGCCAGCAGCTTGGCGGCAGGGCCTTCCTACGAGCAGTACTTC.

The chain carries TRBV5-6 and TRBJ2-6, with D perhaps TRBD1 (6 bases). Germline V gives CDR1 SGHDT, CDR2 YYEEEE. Trimming shortened V by 0 bases and J by 4 bases, and 11 bases separated the two germline ends. The CDR3 extends over 16 amino acids. CDR3 sequence (DNA): TGTGCCAGCAGCTTGGTACAGGGCTCCGGGGCCAACGTCCTGACTTTC. Translating it yields CASSLVQGSGANVLTF.

V gene TRBV19 combines with J gene TRBJ1-2; TRBD1 aligns across 9 bases. The CDR3 covers 14 residues. Germline V gene sequence: CDR1 LNHDA, CDR2 SQIVND (reference sequence). Losses at the gene ends were 6 bases for V and 8 bases for J; bases not matched to a gene: 10. CDR3 amino acids: CASRRTGEMRGYTF. CDR3 DNA: TGTGCCAGTAGGCGGACAGGGGAGATGAGGGGCTACACCTTC.

The V gene is TRBV28, the J gene TRBJ2-3; D is undetermined. V lost 3 bases to trimming and J lost 2 bases, with 6 bases between them. The CDR3 runs 13 residues. Germline lookup yields CDR1 MDHEN and CDR2 SYDVKM. The CDR3 sequence is CASSLGYTDTQYF. CDR3 DNA: TGTGCCAGCAGTTTGGGTTACACAGATACGCAGTATTTT.

The V gene is TRBV12-3 or TRBV12-4, the J gene TRBJ2-5; no clear D gene. This CDR3 has 13 residues. V gave up 2 bases and J gave up 3 bases, with 7 bases separating them. CDR3 coding DNA: TGTGCCAGCAGTTTATCTGCTGAAGAGACCCAGTACTTC. Translated: CASSLSAEETQYF.

V gene TRBV12-3 or TRBV12-4 combines with J gene TRBJ1-1, with TRBD1 identical over 7 bases. Unmatched junction bases numbered 12, after V lost 6 bases and J lost 11 bases. This CDR3 comprises 13 residues. This CDR3 is CASRQNRGPGAFF. The CDR3 DNA is TGTGCCAGCAGACAGAACAGGGGCCCGGGGGCTTTCTTT.

CDR3 in DNA: TGCGCCAGCAGCTTGGGGTCGACTAGCGGGGGGACCACAGATACGCAGTATTTT. This codes for CASSLGSTSGGTTDTQYF. The chain links TRBV5-1 to TRBJ2-3; 13 bases are a match to TRBD2. Germline CDR1 SGHRS, CDR2 YFSETQ. J gave up 2 bases and V 0 bases, and 6 bases lay outside the gene matches. The CDR3 sequence is 18 residues long.

This clone has only one observation. The J gene is TRBJ1-1, the V gene TRBV6-5; possibly TRBD1 for D (6 bases). Trimming cost V 3 bases and J 0 bases, with 11 bases left between them. CDR1 is MNHEY and CDR2 is SVGAGI in the germline V gene. This CDR3 is 15 amino acids long. The CDR3 coding sequence is TGTGCCAGCAGTTATTCAGGGGTTATGAACACTGAAGCTTTCTTT. Translated, it gives CASSYSGVMNTEAFF.

The chain recombines TRBV30 with TRBJ2-2, with D uncertain. CDR1 and CDR2 from the germline V gene are GTSNPN and SVGIG (reference sequence). The CDR3 spans 12 residues. The ends were cut back, 6 bases at V and 4 bases at J, with 9 bases in the middle. The CDR3 nucleotides are TGTGCCTGCCCCCTCGGCACCGGGGAGCTGTTTTTT. Its protein is CACPLGTGELFF.

The V gene is TRBV5-4, the J gene TRBJ2-2; possible D gene TRBD1, 6 bases. This CDR3 is built from 16 residues. The V end lost 5 bases, the J end lost 2 bases, and 16 bases lay between the germline ends. Per germline, CDR1 SGHNT and CDR2 YYREEE (reference sequence). The DNA for the CDR3 is TGTGCCAGCAGTTCTCAACAGGGAGCCAACACCGGGGAGCTGTTTTTT. Translated, it gives CASSSQQGANTGELFF.

The J gene is TRBJ1-5, the V gene TRBV4-2; no clear D gene. Germline V gene sequence: CDR1 LGHNA, CDR2 YNFKEQ. Between the trimmed V and J ends, which lost 0 bases and 6 bases, there was a span of 12 bases. This CDR3 comprises 15 residues. In DNA, the CDR3 is TGTGCCAGCAGCCAAGACGGACTGGTCAGTCAGCCCCAGCATTTT. Its translation: CASSQDGLVSQPQHF.

The chain is built from TRBV7-2 and TRBJ1-2, with unresolved D. CDR1 is SGHTA and CDR2 is FQGNSA in the germline V gene. The CDR3 loop spans 14 amino acids. V was clipped by 4 bases and J by 6 bases, with 15 bases between them. The CDR3 sequence: CASSSRVRADGYTF. The CDR3 bases are TGTGCCAGCAGCTCTAGGGTGAGGGCAGATGGCTACACCTTC.

This clone came up once. The V and J genes are TRBV19 and TRBJ1-1; the D is unclear. Trimming took 5 bases from V and 2 from J, leaving 12 bases between them. Germline V gene data show CDR1 as LNHDA and CDR2 as SQIVND (reference sequence). The length of the CDR3 is 14 residues. The CDR3 DNA is TGTGCCAGTAGTGCCGGACGGATCAACACTGAAGCTTTCTTT. Protein: CASSAGRINTEAFF.

The V call is TRBV20-1, the J call TRBJ1-5, with 7 bases lining up with TRBD1. CDR1 DFQATT and CDR2 SNEGSKA come from the germline V gene (reference sequence). The CDR3 sequence is 14 residues long. V lost 3 bases to trimming and J lost 4 bases; unmatched junction nucleotides: 6. This CDR3 is CSASAGTENQPQHF. The CDR3 nucleotides are TGCAGTGCTAGTGCCGGGACAGAGAATCAGCCCCAGCATTTT.

CDR3 loop: CVRSLAGQNYGYTF. The DNA of the CDR3 is TGTGTCAGAAGCTTAGCAGGGCAGAACTATGGCTACACCTTC. The genes are TRBV7-5 and TRBJ1-2. TRBV7-5 is deemed a pseudogene. The CDR3 has 14 amino acids.

This clone was detected once. This sequence joins TRBV5-1 and TRBJ2-2, with no clear D. The V end was cut by 0 bases, the J end by 1 base, with 4 bases between. The CDR3 is 14 amino acids. Germline V gene sequence: CDR1 SGHRS, CDR2 YFSETQ. The CDR3 sequence is CASSLVMNTGELFF. The CDR3 region has the DNA TGCGCCAGCAGCTTGGTGATGAACACCGGGGAGCTGTTTTTT.

This chain uses TRBV7-9 with TRBJ1-2, with D perhaps TRBD1 (5 bases). V dropped 3 bases and J dropped 1 base, with 18 bases sitting between them. Germline CDR1 and CDR2: SEHNR and FQNEAQ (reference sequence). The CDR3 is 17 residues long. The DNA for the CDR3 is TGTGCCAGCAGCTTTTCGGGGGGGACGGCCCTTAACTATGGCTACACCTTC. Its protein product is CASSFSGGTALNYGYTF.

This chain uses TRBV10-1 with TRBJ1-3; D is unresolved. There are 9 residues in the CDR3. Looked up from germline, CDR1 is WNHNN and CDR2 is SYGVQD (reference sequence). V was pared by 8 bases and J by 9 bases, with 5 bases between. CDR3 region: CASRATIYF. The DNA of the CDR3 is TGCGCCAGCCGTGCCACCATATATTTT.

V is TRBV6-5 and J is TRBJ1-2; 8 nucleotides line up with TRBD1. The CDR3 runs 15 residues. Germline CDR1 is MNHEY and CDR2 is SVGAGI. J gave up 3 bases and V 7 bases, and 10 bases lay outside the gene matches. Here the CDR3 DNA reads TGTGCCAGCACGGACGGGGACAGGAGACACTATGGCTACACCTTC. Protein product: CASTDGDRRHYGYTF.

This chain links TRBV6-5 with TRBJ1-3; D may be TRBD1 (5 bases). The V and J ends lost 0 bases and 2 bases respectively, with 11 bases between them. Germline assignment: CDR1 MNHEY and CDR2 SVGAGI. This CDR3 comprises 16 residues. CDR3 protein: CASSYSRQTTGNTIYF. CDR3 coding DNA: TGTGCCAGCAGTTACTCCCGACAGACGACTGGAAACACCATATATTTT.